This paragraph reports one T cell receptor (beta chain). With V trimmed by 5 bases and J by 1 base, 9 bases remained unmatched. The CDR3 runs 16 residues. Per germline, CDR1 SGHTA and CDR2 FQGNSA. This record belongs to a study of PD-L1 blockade in urothelial cancer. Study at large: The patients' atezolizumab therapy, 1,200 mg intravenously every 3 weeks, started in 2014. Blood analysis took place 3 weeks (second dose) and 6 weeks after treatment start. Typically, measured as a median, blood samples had 130,000 to 150,000 T cells.

Time point reported: peripheral blood 6 weeks after treatment start. All patients handed over anywhere from 1 to 8 samples, pretreatment and on-treatment. Generated by immunoSEQ multiplex PCR, the TCRdb table keeps only in-frame clones and is missing some. The data hold 45,000 to 60,000 clones, with around nine tenths observed a single time. Sequencing was performed on PBMCs, taken around atezolizumab (anti-PD-L1) treatment. This receptor was taken from a man aged 55 to 70 with urothelial cancer. The chain carries TRBV7-2 and TRBJ2-7; 9 nucleotides line up with TRBD2. CDR3 amino acids: CASSRGRGGISYEQYF. CDR3 bases: TGTGCCAGCAGCCGCGGGAGGGGCGGGATTTCCTACGAGCAGTACTTC.